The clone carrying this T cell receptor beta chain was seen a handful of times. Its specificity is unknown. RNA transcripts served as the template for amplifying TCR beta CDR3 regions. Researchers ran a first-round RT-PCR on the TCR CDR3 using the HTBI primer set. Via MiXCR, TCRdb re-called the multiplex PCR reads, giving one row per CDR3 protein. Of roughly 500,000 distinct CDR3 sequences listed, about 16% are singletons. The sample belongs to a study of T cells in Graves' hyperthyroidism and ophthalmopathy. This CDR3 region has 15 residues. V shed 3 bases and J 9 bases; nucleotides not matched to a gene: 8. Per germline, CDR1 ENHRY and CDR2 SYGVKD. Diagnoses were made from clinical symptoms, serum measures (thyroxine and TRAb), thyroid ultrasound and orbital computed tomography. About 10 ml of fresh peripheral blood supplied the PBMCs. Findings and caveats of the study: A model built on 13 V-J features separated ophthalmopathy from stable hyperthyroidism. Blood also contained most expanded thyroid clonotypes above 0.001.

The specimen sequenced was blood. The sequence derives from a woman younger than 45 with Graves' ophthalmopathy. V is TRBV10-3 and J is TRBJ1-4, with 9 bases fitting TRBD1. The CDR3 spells CAISDPTGGGQKLFF. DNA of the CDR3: TGTGCCATCAGTGACCCGACAGGGGGAGGGCAAAAACTGTTTTTT.